The 32 T cell receptor beta chains below were found in one sample sequenced in a study of T-cell reconstitution after alpha-beta-depleted transplantation in children. Unique molecular identifiers were incorporated into the prepared TCRbeta library. TCRdb processed the PCR reads anew with MiXCR; each CDR3 protein has one entry. Of 150,000 to 200,000 distinct CDR3 sequences in the sample, less than 8% were seen once. Sequences were derived from PBMCs from the stem cell graft donor, sampled from the stem cell graft. The receptors stem from a human donor who donated a stem cell graft to a child with Wiskott-Aldrich syndrome.

At least ten counts were recorded for this clonotype. V usage is TRBV5-1 and J usage is TRBJ2-3; D is ambiguous. The germline CDR1 and CDR2 sequences are SGHRS and YFSETQ. Trimming removed 5 bases from V and 6 bases from J, with 19 bases in between. The CDR3 has 15 residues. CDR3: CASRLMAQPTDTQYF. The CDR3 DNA sequence: TGCGCCAGCAGGCTGATGGCCCAACCCACGGATACGCAGTATTTT. Using reference TRBV5-1 and TRBJ2-3 for the parts outside the CDR3, the full variable domain is KAGVTQTPRYLIKTRGQQVTLSCSPISGHRSVSWYQQTPGQGLQFLFEYFSETQRNKGNFPGRFSGRQFSNSRSEMNVSTLELGDSALYLCASRLMAQPTDTQYFGPGTRLTVL.

This clonotype was counted between two and nine times. J is TRBJ1-1 and V is TRBV18; D remains unclear. There are 15 residues in the CDR3. The V gene lost 2 bases and the J gene lost 2 bases, with 12 bases spanning the gap. Germline loops: CDR1 KGHSH, CDR2 LQKENI. The CDR3 DNA is TGTGCCAGCTCACCATCCCTGACACCCAACACTGAAGCTTTCTTT. As protein: CASSPSLTPNTEAFF.

The J gene is TRBJ1-1, the V gene TRBV12-3 or TRBV12-4, with D hard to call. The V end lost 2 bases, the J end lost 2 bases, and 12 bases lay between the germline ends. This CDR3 comprises 15 residues. The CDR3 protein is CASSLSVATNTEAFF. The DNA for the CDR3 is TGTGCCAGCAGTTTATCAGTGGCGACCAACACTGAAGCTTTCTTT.

The rearrangement joins TRBV11-2 to TRBJ2-2, with 15 bases identical to TRBD2. The germline CDR1 and CDR2 sequences are SGHAT and FQNNGV. V lost 5 bases to trimming and J lost 5 bases; unmatched junction nucleotides: 9. There are 18 residues in the CDR3. The CDR3: CASSKRTSGRAHTGELFF. The CDR3 region has the DNA TGTGCCAGCAGCAAACGGACTAGCGGGAGGGCCCATACCGGGGAGCTGTTTTTT.

This clonotype appeared many times. The V and J genes are TRBV20-1 and TRBJ1-1, with 10 nucleotides matching TRBD1. This CDR3 spans 14 amino acids. J lost 6 bases, V lost 6 bases, and 10 bases had no gene match. Germline CDR1 reads DFQATT; CDR2 reads SNEGSKA (reference sequence). CDR3 bases: TGCAGTGCCCTCCGGGGACAGGGGTGGGCTGAAGCTTTCTTT. Translating it yields CSALRGQGWAEAFF.

This clonotype was seen more than once but under ten times. The chain links TRBV7-8 to TRBJ2-7; maybe TRBD1 (6 bases). The CDR3 contains 16 residues. Per germline, CDR1 SGHVS and CDR2 FQNEAQ. V was shortened by 2 bases and J by 6 bases, with 20 bases between the two germline ends. For the CDR3, the DNA is TGTGCCAGCAGCTTAAGGTCAGGGGTAATCGAAGGCGAGCAGTACTTC. Translating gives CASSLRSGVIEGEQYF.

This chain connects TRBV7-2 to TRBJ2-7; TRBD2 aligns across 12 bases. V lost 6 bases to trimming and J lost 3 bases; unmatched junction nucleotides: 3. Germline V gene lookup returns CDR1 SGHTA and CDR2 FQGNSA. There are 14 residues in the CDR3. Here the CDR3 reads CASRLTSGGYEQYF. The DNA of the CDR3 is TGTGCCAGCAGGTTGACTAGCGGGGGCTACGAGCAGTACTTC.

About this clonotype itself: A much larger clone differs by one base, so this may be a read error. The chain combines TRBV12-3 or TRBV12-4 with TRBJ2-1, with unresolved D. The DNA end lines up better with TRBJ2-7; the J call may be wrong. The CDR3 is 13 residues long. The CDR3 bases are TGTGCCAGCAGTTCGGCCCGTCACAATGAGCAGTACTTC. It is translated as CASSSARHNEQYF.

This clonotype has ten or more counts. The chain combines TRBV24-1 with TRBJ2-3; possibly TRBD2 for D (5 bases). Germline V gene lookup returns CDR1 KGHDR and CDR2 SFDVKD. This CDR3 has 16 residues. The V end was cut by 3 bases, the J end by 0 bases, with 12 bases between. The chain's CDR3 is CATSDHLLASTDTQYF. DNA of the CDR3: TGTGCCACCAGTGATCACCTTCTAGCCAGCACAGATACGCAGTATTTT.

This clonotype showed up many times. J is TRBJ1-2 and V is TRBV5-1; unclear D gene. Germline loops: CDR1 SGHRS, CDR2 YFSETQ. The CDR3 has 13 residues. V lost 0 bases and J 5 bases, leaving 8 bases between the germline ends. The CDR3 nucleotides are TGCGCCAGCAGCTTGGACCCTAGTTATGGCTACACCTTC. Residues: CASSLDPSYGYTF.

There are a few counts of this clonotype. V and J are TRBV30 and TRBJ1-1; D gene ambiguous. Trimming stripped 0 bases from V and 6 bases from J, with 14 bases between. The germline V gene encodes CDR1 GTSNPN and CDR2 SVGIG (reference sequence). CDR3 length: 14 residues. The chain's CDR3 is CAWSVPNILAEAFF. The CDR3 nucleotides read TGTGCCTGGAGTGTACCCAATATTCTCGCTGAAGCTTTCTTT.

This clonotype was found many times. V gene TRBV10-3 combines with J gene TRBJ2-3; perhaps TRBD2 as D (6 bases). Germline assignment: CDR1 ENHRY and CDR2 SYGVKD. The V end lost 6 bases, the J end lost 0 bases, and 13 bases lay between the germline ends. The CDR3 extends over 15 amino acids. CDR3 nucleotide sequence: TGTGCCATCAGACTAGGGACTTCCAGCACAGATACGCAGTATTTT. It specifies CAIRLGTSSTDTQYF.

As regards this clonotype: This clone may be a read error of a much larger clone one base away. This chain uses TRBV2 with TRBJ1-2; 8 nucleotides match TRBD1. The length of the CDR3 is 15 residues. Trimming took 0 bases from V and 7 from J; bases not matched to a gene: 7. Germline CDR1 SNHLY, CDR2 FYNNEI. This CDR3 is CASSEALQGEGGYTF. The CDR3 region has the DNA TGTGCCAGCAGTGAAGCGTTACAGGGGGAGGGTGGCTACACCTTC.

This clonotype was counted many times. The CDR3 sequence: CASSQLMAGGSAYEQYF. In DNA form, the CDR3 reads TGCGCCAGCAGCCAACTTATGGCGGGAGGATCGGCCTACGAGCAGTACTTC. The V call is TRBV4-3, the J call TRBJ2-7; TRBD2 matches at 8 bases. The V segment lost 2 bases and the J segment 2 bases; nucleotides outside the gene matches: 11. This CDR3 is built from 17 residues. The germline V gene encodes CDR1 LGHNA and CDR2 YSLEER.

The chain carries TRBV11-1 and TRBJ1-2, with TRBD1 identical over 9 bases. V trimming: 4 bases; J trimming: 4 bases; junction bases outside the gene matches: 25. Germline assignment: CDR1 SGHAT and CDR2 FQDESV (reference sequence). The CDR3 runs to 21 residues. CDR3 sequence: CASSSPYIKTGGIPPTYGYTF. The CDR3 DNA reads as TGTGCCAGCAGCTCCCCCTATATCAAGACAGGGGGTATACCTCCCACCTATGGCTACACCTTC.

This clonotype was seen at least ten times. The V gene is TRBV6-1, the J gene TRBJ2-7; weak D call: TRBD2 (6 bases). V was shortened by 10 bases and J by 1 base, with 17 bases between the two germline ends. CDR1 is MNHNS and CDR2 is SASEGT in the germline V gene. The CDR3 contains 14 residues. The CDR3 bases are TGTGCCACCTATCCCCCTAGCGAGTCCTACGAGCAGTACTTC. Translation: CATYPPSESYEQYF.

In its sample, this clonotype was seen many times. This sequence joins TRBV5-1 and TRBJ1-1; perhaps TRBD1 as D (5 bases). This CDR3 contains 11 residues. In germline, CDR1 is SGHRS, CDR2 YFSETQ. V lost 5 bases, J lost 7 bases, and 9 bases lay in between. CDR3 sequence: CASSGGGEAFF. CDR3 sequence (DNA): TGCGCCAGCAGTGGGGGGGGTGAAGCTTTCTTT.

This clonotype was seen many times. The CDR3 here is CASSSRLAGSIDTQYF. As DNA, the CDR3 is TGTGCCAGCAGCTCTCGACTAGCGGGATCAATAGATACGCAGTATTTT. V and J are TRBV21-1 and TRBJ2-3; the DNA was not used to check the table's D call, TRBD2. TRBV21-1 is noted as a pseudogene. CDR3 length equals 16 residues.

This clonotype was counted ten times or more. This sequence joins TRBV6-1 and TRBJ2-1, with 8 bases matching TRBD1. Germline V gives CDR1 MNHNS, CDR2 SASEGT. J lost 13 bases, V lost 7 bases, and 15 bases had no gene match. The CDR3 contains 14 residues. Here the CDR3 DNA reads TGTGCCAGCACCCCCCGGACAGGGCCGAGCGGACAGTTCTTC. It encodes CASTPRTGPSGQFF.

This clonotype was counted at least ten times. This chain uses TRBV4-3 with TRBJ1-3; D not resolved. The V and J ends lost 5 bases and 2 bases respectively, with 7 bases between them. CDR3 length: 13 amino acids. From germline, CDR1 is LGHNA and CDR2 YSLEER. CDR3 in amino acids: CASSAPPGNTIYF. DNA of the CDR3: TGCGCCAGCAGCGCCCCACCTGGAAACACCATATATTTT.

Points on this clonotype: A much larger clone differs by one base, so this may be a read error. This sequence joins TRBV5-1 and TRBJ2-1, with D unclear. This CDR3 has 13 residues. The V gene lost 8 bases and the J gene lost 5 bases, with 14 bases spanning the gap. Germline lookup yields CDR1 SGHRS and CDR2 YFSETQ. The CDR3 region is CARSKPIDNEQFF. In DNA, the CDR3 is TGCGCCAGAAGTAAACCAATAGACAATGAGCAGTTCTTC.

This clonotype was recorded many times. V gene TRBV24-1 combines with J gene TRBJ2-1; D not resolved. Per the germline V gene, CDR1 is KGHDR and CDR2 is SFDVKD. There are 12 residues in the CDR3. The V end was cut by 4 bases, the J end by 4 bases, with 4 bases between. CDR3: CATSELYNEQFF. In DNA form, the CDR3 reads TGTGCCACCAGTGAGTTGTACAATGAGCAGTTCTTC.

This clonotype has ten or more counts. The J gene is TRBJ1-5, the V gene TRBV6-1; D may be TRBD1 (5 bases). V lost 4 bases and J 7 bases, leaving 11 bases between the germline ends. The CDR3 runs to 13 residues. Germline V lookup: CDR1 MNHNS, CDR2 SASEGT. For the CDR3, the DNA is TGTGCCAGCAGTGGCCAGGGCAGGCAGCCCCAGCATTTT. Residues: CASSGQGRQPQHF.

In its sample, this clonotype is medium-sized (0.01 to 0.1%). This sequence joins TRBV29-1 and TRBJ2-7; 7 bases fit TRBD1. The length of the CDR3 is 14 residues. V shed 7 bases and J 3 bases; nucleotides not matched to a gene: 12. The germline V gene has CDR1 SQVTM and CDR2 ANQGSEA. The CDR3 region has the DNA TGCAGCGCTACAATATGGGACAGAGACTACGAGCAGTACTTC. Its protein product is CSATIWDRDYEQYF.

This clonotype has ten or more counts. This rearrangement joins TRBV29-1 to TRBJ1-1; weak D call: TRBD1 (5 bases). The germline V and J ends were trimmed by 4 bases and 4 bases, with 13 bases remaining between them. The length of the CDR3 is 13 residues. From germline, CDR1 is SQVTM and CDR2 ANQGSEA. CDR3 protein: CSVAVGEGTEAFF. The CDR3, as DNA: TGCAGCGTTGCTGTAGGGGAAGGCACTGAAGCTTTCTTT.

This clonotype has at least ten counts. The rearrangement uses TRBV7-9 and TRBJ2-5; a weak D match, TRBD1 (6 bases). The V gene's germline CDR1 is SEHNR and CDR2 FQNEAQ (reference sequence). The V end was cut by 4 bases, the J end by 5 bases, with 17 bases between. This CDR3 spans 15 amino acids. Here the CDR3 reads CASSSEGQGMETQYF. The CDR3 nucleotides are TGTGCCAGCAGCTCAGAGGGTCAGGGGATGGAGACCCAGTACTTC.

This clonotype has at least ten counts. This rearrangement joins TRBV13 to TRBJ2-2, with TRBD1 matching 9 bases. The CDR3 length is 18 residues. The trim removed 3 bases at V and 4 bases at J, leaving 12 bases unmatched. Germline loops: CDR1 PRHDT, CDR2 FYEKMQ (reference sequence). The DNA for the CDR3 is TGTGCCAGCAGCTTTTTTGCCGCCGGGACAGGGTCCACCGGGGAGCTGTTTTTT. Residues: CASSFFAAGTGSTGELFF.

The chain recombines TRBV28 with TRBJ2-1; 8 bases fit TRBD1. Trimming at V came to 8 bases and at J to 5 bases, leaving 2 bases not matched to a gene. Per the germline V gene, CDR1 is MDHEN and CDR2 is SYDVKM. CDR3 length equals 12 residues. The CDR3 DNA reads as TGTGCCAGCGGGACAGGTAACAATGAGCAGTTCTTC. This codes for CASGTGNNEQFF.

Ten or more counts support this clonotype. V and J are TRBV7-8 and TRBJ2-3; no clear D. Trimming took off 6 bases at V and 0 bases at J, with 13 bases between the two ends. The germline V gene encodes CDR1 SGHVS and CDR2 FQNEAQ. CDR3 length: 15 residues. This chain's CDR3 is CASRKRLISTDTQYF. The CDR3 region has the DNA TGTGCCAGCAGGAAACGTTTAATTAGCACAGATACGCAGTATTTT.

This clonotype was counted ten times or more. The V call is TRBV25-1, the J call TRBJ2-1; the D is unclear. V lost 3 bases, J lost 4 bases, and 4 bases lay in between. There are 12 residues in the CDR3. The V gene's germline CDR1 is MGHDK and CDR2 SYGVNS. CDR3 in amino acids: CASSDPYNEQFF. CDR3 in DNA: TGTGCCAGCAGTGACCCGTACAATGAGCAGTTCTTC.

There are a few counts of this clonotype. V usage is TRBV7-2 and J usage is TRBJ2-1, with TRBD2 as a possible D gene (6 bases). V gave up 5 bases and J gave up 8 bases, with 16 bases separating them. The CDR3 is 14 residues long. CDR1 and CDR2 (germline): SGHTA, FQGNSA. The CDR3 loop is CASSPWGVGDEQFF. DNA of the CDR3: TGTGCCAGCAGCCCCTGGGGGGTCGGGGATGAGCAGTTCTTC. The full variable domain, completed using reference TRBV7-2 and TRBJ2-1, is GAGVSQSPSNKVTEKGKDVELRCDPISGHTALYWYRQSLGQGLEFLIYFQGNSAPDKSGLPSDRFSAERTGGSVSTLTIQRTQQEDSAVYLCASSPWGVGDEQFFGPGTRLTVL.

This clonotype was seen many times. J is TRBJ2-1 and V is TRBV20-1; D is undetermined. V shed 0 bases and J shed 3 bases, with 6 bases lying between them. CDR1 DFQATT and CDR2 SNEGSKA come from the germline V gene (reference sequence). This CDR3 is built from 13 residues. The CDR3 nucleotides read TGCAGTGCTAGAGAGGGTATCTACAATGAGCAGTTCTTC. Its protein product is CSAREGIYNEQFF.